These T cell receptor beta chains were read from a single sample in a study of long-term antiretroviral therapy in people with HIV. Produced via immunoSEQ multiplex PCR; TCRdb's table is partial and in-frame only. This sample has over 25,000 clones, with 97% found just once. The sample in question was unsorted PBMCs, obtained 7.6 years after starting antiretroviral therapy. The receptors stem from a man aged 25 to 45 with HIV. CDR3s include the opening cysteine and the closing phenylalanine or tryptophan. A D gene is named only where the DNA matches it firmly. Size is omitted from some rows. Given values are once, few, many or a class for expanded clones.

V: TRBV29-1; size: .; D: .; J: TRBJ1-1; CDR3: CSVEPYTEAFF; DNA: TGCAGCGTTGAACCCTACACTGAAGCTTTCTTT
V: TRBV4-3; size: once; D: TRBD2; J: TRBJ2-7; CDR3: CASSQGTSGGAYEQYF; DNA: TGCGCCAGCAGCCAAGGGACTAGCGGGGGGGCCTACGAGCAGTACTTC
V: TRBV6-6; size: .; D: TRBD1; J: TRBJ2-7; CDR3: CASSYPPGQGAYEQYF; DNA: TGTGCCAGCAGTTACCCCCCGGGACAGGGGGCGTACGAGCAGTACTTC
V: TRBV27; size: .; D: .; J: TRBJ2-7; CDR3: CASSFEGGYEQYF; DNA: TGTGCCAGCAGTTTCGAGGGTGGCTACGAGCAGTACTTC
V: TRBV5-5; size: .; D: .; J: TRBJ2-3; CDR3: CASSFQGGATDTQYF; DNA: TGTGCCAGCAGCTTCCAGGGGGGCGCAACAGATACGCAGTATTTT
V: TRBV4-3; size: .; D: .; J: TRBJ2-7; CDR3: CASSQEDRVGTYEQYF; DNA: TGCGCCAGCAGCCAAGAGGACCGAGTTGGTACTTACGAGCAGTACTTC
V: TRBV2; size: .; D: .; J: TRBJ2-5; CDR3: CASSQDRNQETQYF; DNA: TGTGCCAGCAGTCAAGACAGGAACCAAGAGACCCAGTACTTC
V: TRBV6-5; size: once; D: .; J: TRBJ2-2; CDR3: CASSYFWAGELFF; DNA: TGTGCCAGCAGTTACTTTTGGGCCGGGGAGCTGTTTTTT
V: TRBV10-3; size: .; D: .; J: TRBJ2-2; CDR3: CAISGTFTGELFF; DNA: TGTGCCATCAGCGGGACATTCACCGGGGAGCTGTTTTTT
V: TRBV6-5; size: .; D: .; J: TRBJ1-2; CDR3: CASSPGAGAGYTF; DNA: TGTGCCAGCAGCCCAGGGGCGGGAGCTGGCTACACCTTC
V: TRBV10-3; size: .; D: .; J: TRBJ2-5; CDR3: CAIRGEETQYF; DNA: TGTGCCATCAGGGGGGAGGAGACCCAGTACTTC
V: TRBV15; size: .; D: .; J: TRBJ2-7; CDR3: CATSRSPTGSLSDYEQYF; DNA: TGTGCCACCAGCAGAAGCCCGACAGGCTCACTGAGCGACTACGAGCAGTACTTC
V: TRBV11-3; size: once; D: TRBD1; J: TRBJ1-5; CDR3: CASSLDQSGGQPQHF; DNA: TGTGCCAGCAGCTTAGATCAGTCAGGGGGGCAGCCCCAGCATTTT
V: TRBV7-9; size: .; D: .; J: TRBJ1-1; CDR3: CASSRVNTEAFF; DNA: TGTGCCAGCAGCAGGGTGAACACTGAAGCTTTCTTT
V: TRBV19; size: .; D: .; J: TRBJ1-6; CDR3: CASSIPQQGSPLHF; DNA: TGTGCCAGTAGTATACCCCAACAGGGATCACCCCTCCACTTT
V: TRBV19; size: .; D: .; J: TRBJ1-4; CDR3: CASSRYPGAGENEKLFF; DNA: TGTGCCAGTAGTAGGTATCCCGGCGCAGGGGAGAATGAAAAACTGTTTTTT
V: TRBV9; size: .; D: .; J: TRBJ1-1; CDR3: CASSVGPVSEAFF; DNA: TGTGCCAGCAGCGTAGGGCCAGTCTCTGAAGCTTTCTTT
V: TRBV10-3; size: .; D: TRBD2; J: TRBJ2-1; CDR3: CAISGTRVGNEQFF; DNA: TGTGCCATCAGCGGGACTAGGGTTGGCAATGAGCAGTTCTTC
V: TRBV10-3; size: .; D: .; J: TRBJ1-2; CDR3: CAISQGSDGYTF; DNA: TGTGCCATCAGCCAGGGGTCTGATGGCTACACCTTC
V: TRBV2; size: .; D: TRBD1; J: TRBJ1-2; CDR3: CASSEFPGQGIYTF; DNA: TGTGCCAGCAGTGAATTTCCGGGACAGGGGATCTACACCTTC
V: TRBV6-5; size: .; D: .; J: TRBJ2-7; CDR3: CASSYSRDLYEQYF; DNA: TGTGCCAGCAGTTACTCTAGGGATCTTTACGAGCAGTACTTC
V: TRBV5-4; size: .; D: .; J: TRBJ1-2; CDR3: CASSSRLGTYGYTF; DNA: TGTGCCAGCAGCTCCCGACTAGGGACCTATGGCTACACCTTC
V: TRBV7-2; size: .; D: .; J: TRBJ1-5; CDR3: CASSLVQSLGQPQHF; DNA: TGTGCCAGCAGCTTAGTTCAGAGTCTAGGTCAGCCCCAGCATTTT
V: TRBV27; size: .; D: .; J: TRBJ2-7; CDR3: CASSPWDVYEQYF; DNA: TGTGCCAGCAGTCCTTGGGACGTCTACGAGCAGTACTTC
V: TRBV5-1; size: once; D: .; J: TRBJ1-2; CDR3: CASSLGVTTNYGYTF; DNA: TGCGCCAGCAGCTTAGGGGTGACTACAAACTATGGCTACACCTTC
V: TRBV6-5; size: .; D: .; J: TRBJ2-7; CDR3: CATGKGTPTYEQYF; DNA: TGTGCCACTGGGAAAGGGACACCCACCTACGAGCAGTACTTC
V: TRBV6-1; size: .; D: TRBD1; J: TRBJ1-4; CDR3: CASSGSAGGRFSLNEKLFF; DNA: TGTGCCAGCAGTGGGTCCGCAGGGGGCCGATTCTCTCTTAATGAAAAACTGTTTTTT
V: TRBV29-1; size: .; D: TRBD1; J: TRBJ2-7; CDR3: CSGPLPRDRAYEQYF; DNA: TGCAGCGGCCCCTTGCCCCGGGACAGGGCCTACGAGCAGTACTTC
V: TRBV5-1; size: .; D: TRBD1; J: TRBJ2-7; CDR3: CASSTGQGLPYEQYF; DNA: TGCGCCAGCAGCACCGGACAGGGGTTACCCTACGAGCAGTACTTC
V: TRBV18; size: .; D: .; J: TRBJ2-7; CDR3: CASSPLEGRTYEQYF; DNA: TGTGCCAGCTCACCTCTCGAGGGGCGGACCTACGAGCAGTACTTC
V: TRBV6-1; size: .; D: TRBD2; J: TRBJ2-5; CDR3: CASSGRIAGGPLGETQYF; DNA: TGTGCCAGCAGTGGGCGTATAGCGGGGGGGCCTTTAGGAGAGACCCAGTACTTC
V: TRBV4-3; size: .; D: .; J: TRBJ2-3; CDR3: CASSQDLFADTQYF; DNA: TGCGCCAGCAGCCAAGATCTCTTCGCAGATACGCAGTATTTT
V: TRBV30; size: .; D: .; J: TRBJ2-7; CDR3: CAWSPGPPEQYF; DNA: TGTGCCTGGAGCCCCGGGCCCCCCGAGCAGTACTTC
V: TRBV27; size: .; D: .; J: TRBJ2-2; CDR3: CASSLNRDTGELFF; DNA: TGTGCCAGCAGTTTAAACAGAGATACCGGGGAGCTGTTTTTT
V: TRBV6-5; size: .; D: .; J: TRBJ1-5; CDR3: CASSYSNSGGQPQHF; DNA: TGTGCCAGCAGTTACTCGAATTCGGGGGGGCAGCCCCAGCATTTT
V: TRBV19; size: .; D: .; J: TRBJ1-1; CDR3: CASLGGPMNTEAFF; DNA: TGTGCCAGTCTTGGGGGACCCATGAACACTGAAGCTTTCTTT
V: TRBV19; size: .; D: .; J: TRBJ1-1; CDR3: CASSIRPGPNTEAFF; DNA: TGTGCCAGTAGTATACGGCCAGGGCCGAACACTGAAGCTTTCTTT
V: TRBV5-8; size: .; D: .; J: TRBJ1-6; CDR3: CASSLGPLTEWNSPLHF; DNA: TGTGCCAGCAGCTTGGGGCCTCTGACAGAATGGAATTCACCCCTCCACTTT
V: TRBV19; size: .; D: .; J: TRBJ1-1; CDR3: CASSGHEGTEAFF; DNA: TGTGCCAGTAGCGGTCACGAGGGCACTGAAGCTTTCTTT
V: TRBV9; size: .; D: .; J: TRBJ1-5; CDR3: CASSGEGRRHLEPQHF; DNA: TGTGCCAGCAGCGGCGAGGGGAGGAGGCATTTGGAGCCCCAGCATTTT
V: TRBV5-4; size: .; D: .; J: TRBJ2-7; CDR3: CASSLGGVEQYF; DNA: TGTGCCAGCAGCTTGGGAGGGGTCGAGCAGTACTTC
V: TRBV7-2; size: .; D: .; J: TRBJ1-1; CDR3: CASSLSDPEAFF; DNA: TGTGCCAGCAGCTTGTCAGATCCTGAAGCTTTCTTT
V: TRBV6-5; size: .; D: TRBD2; J: TRBJ2-1; CDR3: CASSFGGGGEQFF; DNA: TGTGCCAGCAGTTTTGGGGGGGGAGGTGAGCAGTTCTTC
V: TRBV25-1; size: .; D: .; J: TRBJ2-7; CDR3: CASSALYEQYF; DNA: TGTGCCAGCAGTGCCCTCTACGAGCAGTACTTC
V: TRBV5-4; size: .; D: .; J: TRBJ2-1; CDR3: CASSLDLAEYNEQFF; DNA: TGTGCCAGCAGCTTGGATCTAGCCGAGTACAATGAGCAGTTCTTC
V: TRBV28; size: .; D: .; J: TRBJ2-6; CDR3: CASSPPGVVGANVLTF; DNA: TGTGCCAGCAGCCCCCCCGGGGTTGTTGGGGCCAACGTCCTGACTTTC